A selection of T cell receptor beta chains follows, all from one sample in a study of cytomegalovirus exposure and HLA in healthy donors. TCRdb's table, derived via immunoSEQ multiplex PCR, lists solely in-frame clones and lacks some. Among approximately 160,000 clones listed, 75% to 80% were seen once. The sequenced sample consisted of PBMCs. These receptors all come from a woman between 40 and 55 years old in good health and CMV-seropositive. CDR3s include the opening cysteine and the closing phenylalanine or tryptophan.

J,V,CDR3
TRBJ2-3,TRBV29-1,CSVTSGYTDTQYF
TRBJ1-3,TRBV11-3,CASSLLRVSSSGNTIYF
TRBJ1-1,TRBV5-5,CASSLSEGAFTEAFF
TRBJ1-1,TRBV28,CASRQSADTEAFF
TRBJ2-5,TRBV6-6,CASSLQVQETQYF
TRBJ1-3,TRBV9,CASSPSWGPTLSLTGNTIYF
TRBJ2-3,TRBV28,CASSSTGGAEDTQYF
TRBJ2-1,TRBV7-2,CASSLAGTSGLKEQFF
TRBJ2-2,TRBV10-3,CAISPGTGPGELFF
TRBJ2-7,TRBV5-1,CASSLTPGLYEQYF
TRBJ2-7,TRBV11-3,CASSTPGSYEQYF
TRBJ2-3,TRBV7-9,CASSPPASGDTQYF
TRBJ1-3,TRBV4-3,CASSQDRGTSGNTIYF
TRBJ2-2,TRBV5-6,CASSPPSGRASGELFF
TRBJ2-5,TRBV2,CASSSGTSGGPAGGETQYF
TRBJ2-7,TRBV5-6,CASSLFGQAAYEQYF
TRBJ2-1,TRBV4-2,CASSQGLVRNEQFF
TRBJ2-7,TRBV11-2,CASRPTGVGEQYF
TRBJ2-3,TRBV5-1,CASSGGNSGSADTQYF
TRBJ1-5,TRBV6-5,CASSYSDIQPQHF
TRBJ1-1,TRBV18,CASSSRDGEAFF
TRBJ2-1,TRBV4-3,CASSQDRLTQAPEQFF
TRBJ2-5,TRBV2,CASNPGGEETQYF
TRBJ1-1,TRBV19,CASSITTGGRTEAFF
TRBJ2-7,TRBV7-8,CASSVYSGPSSYEQYF
TRBJ1-2,TRBV18,CASSPPSGRGYTF
TRBJ2-2,TRBV27,CASSSTGLGNTGELFF